This T cell receptor (beta chain) was recovered during a study of blood T cell repertoires in COVID-19. Overall study: The United States, Italy and Spain supplied acute and convalescent COVID-19 samples. Sources were T cells, B-cell-depleted T cells, or PBMCs; the material itself was cDNA or gDNA.

In the source study's methods: Scientists estimated how many nucleated cells there were by amplifying reference gene primers. Method: immunoSEQ multiplex PCR; TCRdb's copy keeps in-frame clones and lacks some. That table supplies the V and J calls and clone size; D and trimming were determined from the DNA. Found here are approximately 190,000 clones, 84% of them singletons; the top ten hold roughly 5%. Trimming took 1 base from V and 4 from J, leaving 13 bases between them. Per germline, CDR1 SGHNT and CDR2 YENEEA. The CDR3 consists of 15 residues. This TCR was sampled from a woman aged 65 to 85 with active or convalescent COVID-19. The V gene is TRBV11-3, the J gene TRBJ1-1; weak D call: TRBD1 (5 bases). The specimen was peripheral blood. The CDR3 region is CASSLGVTQGTEAFF. The DNA for the CDR3 is TGTGCCAGCAGCTTAGGAGTCACCCAGGGCACTGAAGCTTTCTTT.